The rows below give T cell receptor beta chains drawn from one sample of a study of T cells in Graves' hyperthyroidism and ophthalmopathy. TCRdb called the multiplex PCR reads again in MiXCR, with one record for every CDR3 protein. The table shows roughly 300,000 distinct CDR3 sequences, with under 25% occurring only once. Material for sequencing was blood. Receptors were obtained from a woman in her forties or fifties with Graves' hyperthyroidism. Each CDR3 is given with its conserved first and last residue. Each record gives: clone size, J gene, V gene, D gene, CDR3 DNA, CDR3 protein. D genes are given only for firm matches. Only part of the rows carry a size: once, few, many, or a class if the clone is expanded.

NA TRBJ2-1 TRBV3-1 TRBD2 TGTGCCAGCAGCCAAGGGACTAGCGGGAGGGTAAATGAGCAGTTCTTC CASSQGTSGRVNEQFF
many TRBJ1-5 TRBV3-1 NA TGTGCCAGCAGCCAAGGGGGCTATAGCAATCAGCCCCAGCATTTT CASSQGGYSNQPQHF
NA TRBJ2-5 TRBV13 NA TGTGCCAGCAGCCTCCGGACTGGCTTCGGGGAGACCCAGTACTTC CASSLRTGFGETQYF
many TRBJ1-1 TRBV29-1 NA TGCAGCGTCCTCGATATGGGAGCTTTCTTT CSVLDMGAFF
many TRBJ2-3 TRBV28 NA TGTGCCAGCAGTTTATTACGGGGCACAGATACGCAGTATTTT CASSLLRGTDTQYF
NA TRBJ1-4 TRBV7-2 NA TGTGCCAGCACCGAGGGCGGACACCTGAATCAACTGTTTTTT CASTEGGHLNQLFF
many TRBJ2-1 TRBV3-1 NA TGTGCCAGCAGCCAAGTTAGGATGGGGGAGCAGTTCTTC CASSQVRMGEQFF
many TRBJ1-2 TRBV28 NA TGTGCCAGCAGTTTGACAGATCTTAACTATGGCTACACCTTC CASSLTDLNYGYTF
many TRBJ2-1 TRBV28 TRBD2 TGTGCCAGCAGTCCTACCCCGAAATCTAGCGGTCGCTCCTACAATGAGCAGTTCTTC CASSPTPKSSGRSYNEQFF
many TRBJ2-5 TRBV13 TRBD2 TGTGCCAGCACCCTCGCGGGGGTACAAGAGACCCAGTACTTC CASTLAGVQETQYF
many TRBJ2-5 TRBV11-1 TRBD1 TGTGCCAGCAGCCCTCGGACAGGGGAAGAGACCCAGTACTTC CASSPRTGEETQYF
many TRBJ2-3 TRBV5-6 TRBD2 TGTGCCAGCAGGTGGCGGGAGTTGGTCACAGATACGCAGTATTTT CASRWRELVTDTQYF
few TRBJ2-2 TRBV18 NA TGTGCCAGCTCACCGGCGATGGCCGGGGAGCTGTTTTTT CASSPAMAGELFF
NA TRBJ2-3 TRBV12-3/TRBV12-4 NA TGTGCCAGCAGTTTATTTCTTTCCCCTCTAGCGTCCAGCACAGATACGCAGTATTTT CASSLFLSPLASSTDTQYF
NA TRBJ1-4 TRBV2 TRBD1 TGTGCCAGCAGTCGGACAGGGGAAGAAAAACTGTTTTTT CASSRTGEEKLFF
few TRBJ1-5 TRBV5-6 NA TGTGCCAGCAGCTGGACGGGGAATAATCAGCCCCAGCATTTT CASSWTGNNQPQHF
NA TRBJ1-2 TRBV3-1 NA TGTGCCAGCGGCCAAGCGAGGAGCGCTTTTTATGGCTACACCTTC CASGQARSAFYGYTF
many TRBJ2-7 TRBV6-6 NA TGTGCCAGCAGTTACCAACAGGGTATATCCTACGAGCAGTACTTC CASSYQQGISYEQYF
few TRBJ1-2 TRBV5-4 TRBD1 TGTGCCAGCAGCTTCAAGACAGGGGACTATGGCTACACCTTC CASSFKTGDYGYTF
NA TRBJ2-5 TRBV5-1 TRBD2 TGCGCCAGCAGCTATACTAGCGTACGAGAGACCCAGTACTTC CASSYTSVRETQYF
few TRBJ2-7 TRBV27 NA TGTGCCAGCAGTCCCCCGACAGCCTACGAGCAGTACTTC CASSPPTAYEQYF
once TRBJ2-1 TRBV6-1 NA TGTGCCAGGGGGTGGGTTCAGGGATTGTCCTACAATGAGCAGTTCTTC CARGWVQGLSYNEQFF
few TRBJ1-2 TRBV30 NA TGTGCCTGGAGGAGTATGGATCTGAACTATGGCTACACCTTC CAWRSMDLNYGYTF
NA TRBJ2-5 TRBV6-2/TRBV6-3 NA TGTGCCAGCAGGGCTCGGGCGAGGGAAGAGACCCAGTACTTC CASRARAREETQYF
many TRBJ2-7 TRBV30 TRBD1 TGTGCCTGGGCCTCCTTCGGAGGGACAGGCTCCTACGAGCAGTACTTC CAWASFGGTGSYEQYF
many TRBJ2-5 TRBV7-2 NA TGTGCCAGCAGCTTAGCGGGCCCTCCGGTTCTGTACTTC CASSLAGPPVLYF
many TRBJ2-7 TRBV27 NA TGTGCCAGCAGTTTAATTGGACAAAGCTCCTACGAGCAGTACTTC CASSLIGQSSYEQYF
few TRBJ1-1 TRBV28 NA TGTGCCAGCAGTTTGCAGGGTTGGACTGAAGCTTTCTTT CASSLQGWTEAFF
NA TRBJ2-2 TRBV20-1 TRBD2 TGCAGTGCCGTGAACCCGGGGGGGGGCACCGGGGAGCTGTTTTTT CSAVNPGGGTGELFF